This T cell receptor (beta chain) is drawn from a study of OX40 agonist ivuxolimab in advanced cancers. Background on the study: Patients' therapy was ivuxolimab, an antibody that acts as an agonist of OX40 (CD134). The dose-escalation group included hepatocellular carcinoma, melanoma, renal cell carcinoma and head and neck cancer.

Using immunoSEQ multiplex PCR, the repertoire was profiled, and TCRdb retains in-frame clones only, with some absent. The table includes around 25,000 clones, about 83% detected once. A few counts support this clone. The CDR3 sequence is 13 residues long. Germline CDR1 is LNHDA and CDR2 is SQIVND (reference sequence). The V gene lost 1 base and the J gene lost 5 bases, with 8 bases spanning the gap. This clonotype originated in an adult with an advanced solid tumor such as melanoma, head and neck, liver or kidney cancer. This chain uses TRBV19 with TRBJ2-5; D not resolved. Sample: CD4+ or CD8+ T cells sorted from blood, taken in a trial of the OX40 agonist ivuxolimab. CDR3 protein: CASSIVEWETQYF. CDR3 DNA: TGTGCCAGTAGTATAGTAGAGTGGGAGACCCAGTACTTC.